This TCR beta chain was captured by sequencing in a study of molecular identifiers for immune sequencing clone quantification. Study overall: Split five ways in replicates, RNA from around 20,000 or 99,000 naive CD8 cells had four portions sequenced. Regarding the study as a whole: For effector cells, clones above 20 RNA copies held over 98% of molecules; for naive cells, under 1%.

This clonotype occurred a few times. What it binds is unknown. Sequencing libraries of naive CD8 cells derived from approximately 22,000 to 940,000 sorted cells with 10%, 30% or 50% RNA. The V segment lost 3 bases and the J segment 7 bases; nucleotides outside the gene matches: 7. This CDR3 has 14 amino acids. Looked up from germline, CDR1 is SQVTM and CDR2 is ANQGSEA. TCRdb analysed the PCR reads with MiXCR anew, one entry per CDR3 protein. The sample carries about half a million distinct CDR3 sequences, around 23% recorded once. Sequences were obtained from naive CD8+ T cells from blood, with Jurkat cell RNA spiked in. The subset: FACS-sorted CD8+CD4-CCR7+CD45RA+ naive T cells. V is TRBV29-1 and J is TRBJ2-2; 8 bases align to TRBD1. The clonotype originates from a human donor in good health. Some libraries in this study had Jurkat cell RNA spiked in. The CDR3 region has the DNA TGCAGCGTTGATCCAGGGGGCGGAAACGGGGAGCTGTTTTTT. Translation: CSVDPGGGNGELFF.